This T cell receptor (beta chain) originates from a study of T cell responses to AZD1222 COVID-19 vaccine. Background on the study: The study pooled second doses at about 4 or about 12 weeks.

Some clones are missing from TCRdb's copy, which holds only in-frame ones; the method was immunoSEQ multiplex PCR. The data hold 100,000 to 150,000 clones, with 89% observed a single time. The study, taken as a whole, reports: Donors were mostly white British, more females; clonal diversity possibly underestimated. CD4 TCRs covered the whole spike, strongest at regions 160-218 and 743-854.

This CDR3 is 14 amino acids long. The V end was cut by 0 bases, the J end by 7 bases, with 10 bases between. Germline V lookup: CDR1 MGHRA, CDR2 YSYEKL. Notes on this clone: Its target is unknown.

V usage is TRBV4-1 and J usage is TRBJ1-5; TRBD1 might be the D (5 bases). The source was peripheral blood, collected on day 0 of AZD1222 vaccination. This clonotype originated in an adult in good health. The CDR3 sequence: CASSQDRVRQPQHF. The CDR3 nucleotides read TGCGCCAGCAGCCAAGACAGGGTGAGGCAGCCCCAGCATTTT.